The 5 T cell receptor beta chains below all came from one sample that was sequenced in a study of blood T cells in healthy people across ages. A second PCR, run for about 7 to 11 cycles, used a sample-barcoded 5' primer plus a J-beta primer mix. Using its own MiXCR run on the 5' RACE reads, TCRdb lists one record per CDR3 protein. The sample yields about 900,000 distinct CDR3 sequences, 62% seen once. Sequencing was done on a sample of blood. Receptor source: a man under 40 in good health.

The chain has TRBV12-3 or TRBV12-4 and TRBJ2-7, with D possibly matching TRBD2 (5 bases). V shed 6 bases and J shed 4 bases, with 19 bases lying between them. This CDR3 spans 15 amino acids. CDR3 region: CASRLGLAAFYEQYF. The DNA for the CDR3 is TGTGCCAGCAGACTAGGACTCGCCGCATTTTACGAGCAGTACTTC.

The chain is built from TRBV29-1 and TRBJ2-1; possible D gene TRBD1, 5 bases. Germline-derived CDR1 and CDR2 are SQVTM and ANQGSEA. V was trimmed by 0 bases and J by 0 bases, leaving 12 bases between them. This CDR3 has 16 amino acids. CDR3 residues: CSVEDPDSSSYNEQFF. In DNA form, the CDR3 reads TGCAGCGTTGAAGATCCTGACAGCAGCTCCTACAATGAGCAGTTCTTC.

This clonotype came up a few times. This chain links TRBV6-2 or TRBV6-3 with TRBJ2-7; D possibly corresponds to TRBD2 (5 bases). This CDR3 has 13 residues. Trimming pared 8 bases from V and 1 base from J, leaving 12 bases between. Germline CDR1 and CDR2: MNHEY and SVGEGT. The CDR3 here is CASLLTGSYEQYF. CDR3 coding DNA: TGTGCCAGCCTCTTGACGGGGTCCTACGAGCAGTACTTC.

This clonotype was observed a few times. This chain connects TRBV27 to TRBJ2-1; tentative D call: TRBD2 (6 bases). Trimming shortened V by 7 bases and J by 4 bases, and 23 bases separated the two germline ends. The CDR3 spans 17 residues. Germline CDR1 is MNHEY and CDR2 is SMNVEV (reference sequence). The CDR3, as DNA: TGTGCCAGCATCAAAATTGGGACGGGGGTAACTTACAATGAGCAGTTCTTC. Its translation: CASIKIGTGVTYNEQFF.

This clonotype was seen more than once but under ten times. This rearrangement joins TRBV12-3 or TRBV12-4 to TRBJ2-5; D remains ambiguous. The V gene lost 5 bases and the J gene lost 11 bases, with 24 bases spanning the gap. This CDR3 spans 15 amino acids. CDR3 nucleotides: TGTGCCAGCAGTCACACGGACCTTCCACCTCTCCCGCAGTACTTC. Translation gives CASSHTDLPPLPQYF.